Listed here are 11 T cell receptor beta chains from one sample, sequenced in a study of response to subunit inactivated influenza vaccine. TCRdb re-called the RT-PCR reads through MiXCR, storing one row per CDR3 protein. The sample lists about 570,000 distinct CDR3 sequences, around 11% seen once, with 9.5% to 12% in the top ten. The same data also went into a second study, on T cells expressing NK-cell markers. Per that study: UMI-tagged 5'RACE template switching yielded the TCR beta cDNA.

The source was PBMCs from blood, collected on the day of vaccination. The receptors originated from a man in his fifties who received an inactivated influenza vaccine.

This clonotype was counted a few times. The chain links TRBV6-1 to TRBJ2-1; TRBD2 is a possible D gene (6 bases). The germline V gene encodes CDR1 MNHNS and CDR2 SASEGT. The CDR3 extends over 15 amino acids. Trimming removed 5 bases at V and 3 bases at J, with 14 bases between. The CDR3: CASSIGTVFYNEQFF. For the CDR3, the DNA is TGTGCCAGCAGTATAGGGACTGTTTTCTACAATGAGCAGTTCTTC.

The chain is built from TRBV12-3 or TRBV12-4 and TRBJ1-2; D gene uncertain. Trimming cost V 6 bases and J 2 bases, with 16 bases left between them. The length of the CDR3 is 15 residues. CDR3 in amino acids: CASSRRRAKNYGYTF. CDR3 DNA: TGTGCCAGCAGCCGAAGACGGGCAAAGAACTATGGCTACACCTTC.

V is TRBV29-1 and J is TRBJ2-7; D gene unclear. The V and J ends lost 6 bases and 6 bases respectively, with 18 bases between them. The CDR3 consists of 13 residues. Germline V CDR1 and CDR2: SQVTM, ANQGSEA. The CDR3 DNA is TGCAGCGTCCGGAAACAATGGGTCTCCGAGCAGTACTTC. Its translation is CSVRKQWVSEQYF.

This clonotype appeared many times. V is TRBV12-3 or TRBV12-4 and J is TRBJ2-1, with no clear D. CDR3 length equals 13 residues. V was shortened by 6 bases and J by 10 bases, with 16 bases between the two germline ends. The CDR3 sequence is CASRRGTVREQFF. The CDR3 bases are TGTGCCAGCAGGCGAGGCACGGTAAGAGAGCAGTTCTTC.

This clonotype was seen only a few times. This chain connects TRBV27 to TRBJ2-1; 11 nucleotides align to TRBD2. Germline CDR1 reads MNHEY; CDR2 reads SMNVEV (reference sequence). Trimming at V came to 3 bases and at J to 5 bases, leaving 3 bases not matched to a gene. The CDR3 is made up of 15 amino acids. CDR3 in DNA: TGTGCCAGCAGTTTTAGCGGGAGGGCCAACAATGAGCAGTTCTTC. Residues: CASSFSGRANNEQFF.

The chain combines TRBV4-1 with TRBJ1-4; D may be TRBD1 (5 bases). This CDR3 contains 15 residues. In germline, CDR1 is MGHRA, CDR2 YSYEKL. V lost 2 bases and J lost 0, with 7 bases in between. CDR3 protein: CASSQLDTTNEKLFF. DNA for the CDR3: TGCGCCAGCAGCCAATTGGACACAACTAATGAAAAACTGTTTTTT.

This clonotype was counted a few times. This chain uses TRBV5-1 with TRBJ2-7, with D perhaps TRBD2 (5 bases). This CDR3 is 13 amino acids long. Germline V CDR1 and CDR2: SGHRS, YFSETQ. Trimming removed 0 bases at V and 6 bases at J, with 10 bases between. The CDR3 DNA reads as TGCGCCAGCAGCTTGGTGGGTAGCGTCGAGCAGTACTTC. Protein sequence: CASSLVGSVEQYF.

In this sample, this clonotype turned up a few times. The rearrangement links TRBV12-3 or TRBV12-4 to TRBJ2-1; D gene ambiguous. The CDR3 runs to 15 residues. With 5 bases removed from V and 0 bases from J, the gap between germline ends came to 11 bases. CDR3 sequence (DNA): TGTGCCAGCAGTCGCCCCTTGAGCTCCTACAATGAGCAGTTCTTC. Translation gives CASSRPLSSYNEQFF.

V gene TRBV12-3 or TRBV12-4 combines with J gene TRBJ1-5; D perhaps matches TRBD1 (6 bases). The CDR3 runs 14 residues. Trimming shortened V by 6 bases and J by 4 bases, and 13 bases separated the two germline ends. The CDR3 DNA sequence: TGTGCCAGCAGGATCAGGGGTGGTAATCAGCCCCAGCATTTT. This gives the protein CASRIRGGNQPQHF.

The chain is built from TRBV7-2 and TRBJ1-2, with D possibly TRBD1 on 6 matching bases. CDR3 length equals 12 residues. Germline V gene sequence: CDR1 SGHTA, CDR2 FQGNSA. Trimming pared 4 bases from V and 9 bases from J, leaving 12 bases between. CDR3 residues: CASSSLGGSYTF. CDR3 coding DNA: TGTGCCAGCAGCTCCCTGGGGGGCAGCTACACCTTC.

This clonotype has only a few counts. The rearrangement uses TRBV12-3 or TRBV12-4 and TRBJ1-5; D uncertain. Trimming removed 7 bases at V and 9 bases at J, with 13 bases between. The length of the CDR3 is 12 residues. In DNA form, the CDR3 reads TGTGCCAGCACCCGATCGGCGGGGCCCCAGCATTTT. Its translation: CASTRSAGPQHF.